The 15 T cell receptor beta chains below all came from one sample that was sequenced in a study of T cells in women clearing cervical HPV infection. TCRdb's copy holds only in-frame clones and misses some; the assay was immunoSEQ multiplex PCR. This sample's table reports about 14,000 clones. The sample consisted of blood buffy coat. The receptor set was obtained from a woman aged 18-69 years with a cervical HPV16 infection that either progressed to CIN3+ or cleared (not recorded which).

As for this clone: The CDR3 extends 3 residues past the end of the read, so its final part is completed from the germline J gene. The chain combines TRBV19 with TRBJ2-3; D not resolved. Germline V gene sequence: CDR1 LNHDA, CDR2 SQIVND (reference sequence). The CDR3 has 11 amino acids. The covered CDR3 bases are TGTGCCAGTAGTATCCATCAGACG. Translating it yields CASSIHQT. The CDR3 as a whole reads CASSIHQTQYF.

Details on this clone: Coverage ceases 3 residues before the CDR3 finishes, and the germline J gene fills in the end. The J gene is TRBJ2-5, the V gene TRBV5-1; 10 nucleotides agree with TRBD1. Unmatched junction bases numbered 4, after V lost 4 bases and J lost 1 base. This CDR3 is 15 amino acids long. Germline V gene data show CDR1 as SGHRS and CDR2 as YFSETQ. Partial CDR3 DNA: TGCGCCAGCAGCGAGGGGACAGGGGCCCAAGAGACC. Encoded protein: CASSEGTGAQET. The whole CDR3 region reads CASSEGTGAQETQYF.

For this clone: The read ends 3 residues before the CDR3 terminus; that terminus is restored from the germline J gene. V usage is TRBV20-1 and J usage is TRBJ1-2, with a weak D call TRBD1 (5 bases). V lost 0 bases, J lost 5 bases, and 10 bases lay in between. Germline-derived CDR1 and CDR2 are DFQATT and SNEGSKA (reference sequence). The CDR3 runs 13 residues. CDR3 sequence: CSAREGPLYGYTF. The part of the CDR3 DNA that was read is TGCAGTGCTAGAGAGGGGCCTTTATATGGC.

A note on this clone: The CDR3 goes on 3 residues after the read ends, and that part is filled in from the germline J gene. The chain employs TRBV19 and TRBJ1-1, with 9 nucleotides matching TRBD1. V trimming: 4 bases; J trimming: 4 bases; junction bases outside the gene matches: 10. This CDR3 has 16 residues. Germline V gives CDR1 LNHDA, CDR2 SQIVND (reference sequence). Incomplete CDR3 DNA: TGTGCCAGTAGTAGGCGAAGGGACAGGGAGACCACTGAA. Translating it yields CASSRRRDRETTE. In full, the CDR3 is CASSRRRDRETTEAFF.

This CDR3 is CASSTPGGTGGAFF. CDR3 DNA (partial): TGTGCCAGTAGTACTCCCGGCGGCACCGGGGGA. V usage is TRBV19 and J usage is TRBJ1-1; D might be TRBD1 (5 bases). The observed sequence ends 3 residues before the CDR3 terminus, with the missing tail filled in from the germline J gene. The germline V gene has CDR1 LNHDA and CDR2 SQIVND (reference sequence). The CDR3 is 14 amino acids.

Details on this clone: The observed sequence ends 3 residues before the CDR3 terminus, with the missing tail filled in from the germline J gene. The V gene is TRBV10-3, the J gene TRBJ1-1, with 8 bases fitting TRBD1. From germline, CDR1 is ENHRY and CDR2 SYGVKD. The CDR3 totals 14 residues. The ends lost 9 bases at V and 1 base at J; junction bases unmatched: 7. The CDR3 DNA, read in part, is TGTGCCATACGGACAGGGTCGGGGAACACTGAA. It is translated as CAIRTGSGNTE. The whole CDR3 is CAIRTGSGNTEAFF.

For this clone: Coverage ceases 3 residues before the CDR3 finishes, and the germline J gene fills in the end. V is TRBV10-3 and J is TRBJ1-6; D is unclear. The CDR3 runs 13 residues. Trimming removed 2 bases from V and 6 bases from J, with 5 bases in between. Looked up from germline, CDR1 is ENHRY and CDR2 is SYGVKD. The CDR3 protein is CAISENGNSPLHF. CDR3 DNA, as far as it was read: TGTGCCATCAGTGAGAACGGTAATTCACCC.

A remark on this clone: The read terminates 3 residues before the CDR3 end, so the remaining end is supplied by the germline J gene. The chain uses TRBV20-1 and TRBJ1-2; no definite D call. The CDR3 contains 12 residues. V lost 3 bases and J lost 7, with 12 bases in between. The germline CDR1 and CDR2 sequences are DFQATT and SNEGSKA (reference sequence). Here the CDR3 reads CSARYSRGGYTF. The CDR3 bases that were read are TGCAGTGCTAGGTACTCACGGGGTGGC.

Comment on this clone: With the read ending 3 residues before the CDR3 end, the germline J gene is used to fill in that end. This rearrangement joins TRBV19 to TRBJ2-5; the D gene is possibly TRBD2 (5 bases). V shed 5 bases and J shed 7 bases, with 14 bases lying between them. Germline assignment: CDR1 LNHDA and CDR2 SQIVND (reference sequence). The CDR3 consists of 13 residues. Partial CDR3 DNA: TGTGCCAGTAGTTTCTACTTTGAGGGGACC. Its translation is CASSFYFEGT. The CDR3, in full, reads CASSFYFEGTQYF. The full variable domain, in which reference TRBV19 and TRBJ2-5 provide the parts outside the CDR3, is DGGITQSPKYLFRKEGQNVTLSCEQNLNHDAMYWYRQDPGQGLRLIYYSQIVNDFQKGDIAEGYSVSREKKESFPLTVTSAQKNPTAFYLCASSFYFEGTQYFGPGTRLLVL.

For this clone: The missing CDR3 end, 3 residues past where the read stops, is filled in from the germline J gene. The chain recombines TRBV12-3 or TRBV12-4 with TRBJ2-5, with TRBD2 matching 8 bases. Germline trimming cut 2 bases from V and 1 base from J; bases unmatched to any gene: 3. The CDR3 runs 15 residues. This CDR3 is CASSLLAGPQETQYF. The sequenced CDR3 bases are TGTGCCAGCAGTTTACTAGCGGGCCCCCAAGAGACC.

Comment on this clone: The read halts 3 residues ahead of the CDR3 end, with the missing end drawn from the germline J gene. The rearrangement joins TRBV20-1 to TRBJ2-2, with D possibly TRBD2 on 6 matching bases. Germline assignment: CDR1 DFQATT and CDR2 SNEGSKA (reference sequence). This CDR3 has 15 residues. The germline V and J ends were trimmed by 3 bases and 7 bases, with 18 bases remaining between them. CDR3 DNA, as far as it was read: TGCAGTGCTAGTGCGGCGGGGTGGGTAGACGGGGAG. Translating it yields CSASAAGWVDGE. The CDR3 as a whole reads CSASAAGWVDGELFF.

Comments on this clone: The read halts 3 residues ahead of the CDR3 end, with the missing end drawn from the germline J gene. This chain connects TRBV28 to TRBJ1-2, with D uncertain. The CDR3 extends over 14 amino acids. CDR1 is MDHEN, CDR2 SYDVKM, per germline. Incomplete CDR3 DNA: TGTGCCAGCAGTTTAGTTAGGGTAGAGGTTGGG. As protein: CASSLVRVEVG. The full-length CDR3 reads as CASSLVRVEVGYTF.

The DNA read from the CDR3 is TGTGCCAGCAGTTACATCTGGGGGCAGGGCACTGAA. Translated: CASSYIWGQGTE. The full-length CDR3 reads as CASSYIWGQGTEAFF. The J gene is TRBJ1-1, the V gene TRBV6-2 or TRBV6-3; D might be TRBD1 (6 bases). The read terminates 3 residues ahead of where the CDR3 ends, so the germline J gene completes it. The CDR3 totals 15 residues. Deletions cut 2 bases from V and 4 bases from J, with 14 bases between. Germline CDR1 MNHEY, CDR2 SVGEGT.

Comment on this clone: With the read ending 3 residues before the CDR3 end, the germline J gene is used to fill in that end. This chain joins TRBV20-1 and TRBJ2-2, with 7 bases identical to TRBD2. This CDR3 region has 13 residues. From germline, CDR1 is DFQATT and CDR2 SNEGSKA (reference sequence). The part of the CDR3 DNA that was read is TGCAGTGCTAGAGAGGGGACTAATGAAAAG. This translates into CSAREGTNEK. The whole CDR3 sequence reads CSAREGTNEKLFF.

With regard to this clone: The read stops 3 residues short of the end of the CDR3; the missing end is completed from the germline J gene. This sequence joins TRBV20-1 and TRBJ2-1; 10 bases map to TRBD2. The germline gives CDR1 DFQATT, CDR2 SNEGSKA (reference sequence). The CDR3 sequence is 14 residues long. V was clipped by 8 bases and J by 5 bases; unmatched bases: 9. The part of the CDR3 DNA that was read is TGCAGTTGGAGGGCAGCGGGGGGGCACAATGAG. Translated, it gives CSWRAAGGHNE. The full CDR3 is CSWRAAGGHNEQFF.